This T cell receptor beta chain was profiled in a study of T cell changes during pregnancy in multiple sclerosis. Clones were read by immunoSEQ multiplex PCR, and TCRdb kept only the in-frame ones, dropping some. In the table there are more than 50,000 clones, over 75% of which are singletons. V lost 5 bases and J lost 9, with 11 bases in between. The germline V gene has CDR1 SQVTM and CDR2 ANQGSEA. This CDR3 is built from 11 residues. The chain joins TRBV29-1 to TRBJ2-1; possible D gene TRBD1, 6 bases. The material sequenced was peripheral blood, taken before pregnancy. The sequence came from a female donor with multiple sclerosis, enrolled in a pregnancy study. For the CDR3, the DNA is TGCAGCGTTTGGGACATCTCTGAGCAGTTCTTC. Its translation: CSVWDISEQFF.